This is a list of T cell receptor beta chains from one sample in a study of T cells in Graves' hyperthyroidism and ophthalmopathy. TCRdb fed the multiplex PCR reads into MiXCR, producing one record per CDR3 protein. Of 340,000 or so distinct CDR3 sequences listed, 15% to 20% are singletons. Sample: blood. Receptor source: a woman aged 45-65 years with Graves' hyperthyroidism. CDR3s include the opening cysteine and the closing phenylalanine or tryptophan. The order of the fields is clone size, V gene, J gene, CDR3 protein. Expanded clones are given a class, and other clones once, few, many or no size at all.

size: -; V: TRBV14; J: TRBJ2-3; CDR3: CASSQALLLDTQYF
size: many; V: TRBV12-3/TRBV12-4; J: TRBJ2-7; CDR3: CASSPGLPYEQYF
size: many; V: TRBV13; J: TRBJ1-3; CDR3: CASSFSEAGGNTIYF
size: few; V: TRBV24-1; J: TRBJ2-1; CDR3: CATREIPGVSILSYNEQFF
size: many; V: TRBV12-5; J: TRBJ2-3; CDR3: CASGLENAGTDTDTQYF
size: medium-sized; V: TRBV5-1; J: TRBJ2-7; CDR3: CASSSSYEQYF
size: few; V: TRBV7-6; J: TRBJ1-2; CDR3: CASSPGDGYGYTF
size: -; V: TRBV4-1; J: TRBJ1-5; CDR3: CASSQEEAGGAGQPQHF
size: many; V: TRBV2; J: TRBJ2-7; CDR3: CASRGIGSYEQYF
size: -; V: TRBV6-1; J: TRBJ1-1; CDR3: CASTHPTGRAAEAFF
size: many; V: TRBV2; J: TRBJ2-4; CDR3: CASSEGAGKNIQYF
size: many; V: TRBV29-1; J: TRBJ2-3; CDR3: CSVEGERGLADTQYF
size: many; V: TRBV20-1; J: TRBJ2-1; CDR3: CSARTGSSYNEQFF
size: -; V: TRBV19; J: TRBJ1-1; CDR3: CASSAGQGSSQAFF
size: many; V: TRBV6-1; J: TRBJ1-1; CDR3: CASGVGARTEAFF
size: many; V: TRBV6-1; J: TRBJ2-1; CDR3: CASSGDGSSYNEQFF
size: -; V: TRBV28; J: TRBJ1-5; CDR3: CASSFQEWEPQHF
size: few; V: TRBV9; J: TRBJ2-1; CDR3: CASSPQGWEGSDEQFF
size: few; V: TRBV9; J: TRBJ2-1; CDR3: CASSVLSGGSDEQFF
size: -; V: TRBV2; J: TRBJ1-1; CDR3: CASVSGTVSEAFF
size: many; V: TRBV2; J: TRBJ1-5; CDR3: CASSDVRDQPQHF
size: -; V: TRBV7-6; J: TRBJ2-5; CDR3: CASSHKLAGGDTTQYF
size: many; V: TRBV7-3; J: TRBJ2-2; CDR3: CASSLRGANTGELFF
size: many; V: TRBV7-8; J: TRBJ2-1; CDR3: CASSTHSSGIANEQFF
size: few; V: TRBV6-1; J: TRBJ1-4; CDR3: CASSTSPLGLSTNEKLFF
size: -; V: TRBV5-1; J: TRBJ2-5; CDR3: CASSWGEETQYF
size: few; V: TRBV11-1; J: TRBJ2-1; CDR3: CASGPGTAYNEQFF
size: many; V: TRBV28; J: TRBJ1-4; CDR3: CASSFRLGGTNEKLFF
size: -; V: TRBV20-1; J: TRBJ1-2; CDR3: CSATPDGMNYGYTF
size: many; V: TRBV28; J: TRBJ1-1; CDR3: CASIQGNTEAFF
size: many; V: TRBV5-5; J: TRBJ1-2; CDR3: CASSPDEGALSYGYTF
size: few; V: TRBV27; J: TRBJ2-2; CDR3: CASSFQGQGTGELFF
size: many; V: TRBV24-1; J: TRBJ2-1; CDR3: CATSHYNEQFF
size: -; V: TRBV9; J: TRBJ2-7; CDR3: CASSRTGGTYEQYF
size: few; V: TRBV10-3; J: TRBJ1-1; CDR3: CAISRLTGEAFF
size: few; V: TRBV4-2; J: TRBJ2-3; CDR3: CASSQDKRNTQYF
size: many; V: TRBV6-2/TRBV6-3; J: TRBJ2-3; CDR3: CASSYTSYGGWSDTQYF
size: -; V: TRBV2; J: TRBJ1-6; CDR3: CASRDRGAYNSPLHF
size: -; V: TRBV20-1; J: TRBJ1-5; CDR3: CSAVGQGSWSNQPQHF
size: few; V: TRBV5-1; J: TRBJ1-2; CDR3: CASSLGPETGAYGYTF
size: few; V: TRBV6-1; J: TRBJ2-1; CDR3: CASTLGDIGYNEQFF
size: few; V: TRBV6-1; J: TRBJ1-2; CDR3: CASSLGGSSFGYTF
size: few; V: TRBV20-1; J: TRBJ2-5; CDR3: CSARVARESQETQYF
size: many; V: TRBV3-1; J: TRBJ2-5; CDR3: CASSQAAQETQYF
size: many; V: TRBV2; J: TRBJ1-5; CDR3: CASSVGPGQPQHF
size: -; V: TRBV29-1; J: TRBJ2-3; CDR3: CSVTPRAGGTDTQYF
size: once; V: TRBV24-1; J: -; CDR3: CATSDGTSGVGHSNEQYF
size: many; V: TRBV7-3; J: TRBJ1-2; CDR3: CASSPTPTGNGYTF
size: once; V: TRBV7-3; J: TRBJ1-1; CDR3: CASSSTATNTEAFF
size: many; V: TRBV7-3; J: TRBJ2-3; CDR3: CASSLKGADTQYF
size: many; V: TRBV7-2; J: TRBJ2-7; CDR3: CASSWDRDTSYEQYF
size: many; V: TRBV2; J: TRBJ1-6; CDR3: CASRSQQASPLHF
size: many; V: TRBV12-3/TRBV12-4; J: TRBJ2-1; CDR3: CATRTGTGGDEQFF
size: many; V: TRBV5-1; J: TRBJ1-1; CDR3: CASSIDGQGSSTEAFF
size: -; V: TRBV20-1; J: TRBJ2-1; CDR3: CGARGDYRNEQFF
size: -; V: TRBV4-2; J: TRBJ1-2; CDR3: CASSQDLTGYTF
size: many; V: TRBV28; J: TRBJ2-5; CDR3: CASSSYQETQYF